The clone carrying this TCR beta chain appeared many times. The starting material, 2 million PBMCs stored at -80 C, gave rise to the unsorted libraries. The entry originates in a study of neurological immune-mediated disorders. CDR3 length equals 14 residues. CDR1 DFQATT and CDR2 SNEGSKA come from the germline V gene (reference sequence). The cDNA came from 5'RACE with 10-nucleotide random UMIs. TCRdb fed the 5' RACE reads into MiXCR, producing one record per CDR3 protein. Of approximately 50,000 distinct CDR3 sequences in the sample, 3.8% are singletons; the top ten hold 5.5% to 7.5%. This chain joins TRBV20-1 and TRBJ1-2; possibly TRBD1 for D (5 bases). The clonotype comes from a man in his 60s with multiple sclerosis. Input material: PBMCs. DNA for the CDR3: TGCAGGGGCGGTGGAGGGCGCGGGGGTTATGGCTACACCTTC. This sequence encodes CRGGGGRGGYGYTF.